This TCR beta chain was documented in a study of T-cell memory formation after mild COVID-19. Study-level background: Each donor largely had its own TCR clusters.

This clonotype was detected ten times or more. The antigen is undetermined. The authors produced TCR alpha and TCR beta cDNA libraries with sample barcodes and UMIs by 5'RACE using constant-segment primers. TCRdb called the 5' RACE reads again in MiXCR, with one record for every CDR3 protein. Among approximately 290,000 distinct CDR3 sequences listed, roughly 8% were seen once. Study-wide points: CD4+ contracting clones lay mainly in CM and EM, CD8+ ones in EMRA. Some SARS-CoV-2-responding clones were already detected in memory before infection.

V lost 5 bases, J lost 0 bases, and 17 bases lay in between. Germline V gives CDR1 SGHRS, CDR2 YFSETQ. The CDR3 loop spans 16 amino acids. The chain joins TRBV5-1 to TRBJ1-1; D call uncertain. This clonotype was obtained from a young man who had mild COVID-19 (a few samples of this study predate the infection). Cell type and time point are not known. The sequenced sample consisted of PBMCs or a T cell subset sorted from them (not recorded which). The CDR3 DNA reads TGCGCCAGCAGATCGGACCTCTGGCGGGTGAACACTGAAGCTTTCTTT. Translation: CASRSDLWRVNTEAFF.